The sample holds a few counts of the clone carrying this TCR beta chain. Its antigen is undetermined. Germline V gene sequence: CDR1 GTSNPN, CDR2 SVGIG (reference sequence). V was cut by 0 bases and J by 13 bases, with 10 bases left in between. This CDR3 comprises 12 residues. The source of the sample is a study of T cell responses to AZD1222 COVID-19 vaccine. Study-wide results and limits: It should be noted that donors were predominantly white British and more often female, and clonal diversity was possibly underestimated. Two AZD1222 administrations were followed by greater Spike-specific TCR breadth and depth. Spike-wide vaccine-associated CD4 TCRs dominated at 160-218 and 743-854.

Using immunoSEQ multiplex PCR, the repertoire was profiled, and TCRdb retains in-frame clones only, with some absent. The sample yields some 90,000 clones, approximately 91% seen once. This sequence originates from an adult in good health. Here the sequenced sample was peripheral blood, taken on day 0 of AZD1222 vaccination. The rearrangement uses TRBV30 and TRBJ1-6; D may be TRBD1 (6 bases). CDR3 DNA sequence: TGTGCCTGGAGTGTACTGAGGGGGCCCCTCCACTTT. Translated: CAWSVLRGPLHF.